This section outlines one T cell receptor beta chain sequence together with its context. This record comes from a study of blood T cell repertoires in COVID-19. At the level of the study: PBMCs, B-cell-depleted T cells, or T cells provided the cDNA or gDNA that made up the material.

CDR1 KGHSH and CDR2 LQKENI come from the germline V gene. The junction had 5 bases not matched to a gene; V was cut back by 3 bases and J by 6 bases. The CDR3 totals 13 residues. The assay was immunoSEQ multiplex PCR, and TCRdb's table has in-frame clones only and misses some. The repertoire holds 150,000 to 200,000 clones, with roughly 84% as singletons. Sequenced sample: peripheral blood. The genes are TRBV18 and TRBJ2-7, with 7 positions matching TRBD1. This TCR came from a woman older than 75 with active or convalescent COVID-19. Here the CDR3 reads CASSPNSGGEQYF. CDR3 in DNA: TGTGCCAGCTCACCCAATTCAGGGGGCGAGCAGTACTTC.